The rows below give T cell receptor beta chains drawn from one sample of a study of blood T cell repertoires in COVID-19. Assay used: immunoSEQ multiplex PCR; TCRdb lists only in-frame clones, some missing. The sample carries over 350,000 clones, 80% to 90% recorded once. The sample comprised peripheral blood. The receptors were gathered from a woman in her 30s with active or convalescent COVID-19. The CDR3 runs from the conserved cysteine through the conserved F or W. The order of the fields is J gene, CDR3 length, V gene, clone size, D gene, CDR3 protein, CDR3 DNA. A D gene is named only where the DNA matches it firmly. A row's size may be missing; if present it is once, few, many or a size class.

j_gene: TRBJ1-2; len: 15; v_gene: TRBV19; abundance: NA; d_gene: NA; CDR3aa: CASSNGAPSDYGYTF; CDR3nt: TGTGCCAGTAGTAATGGGGCACCCTCGGACTATGGCTACACCTTC
j_gene: TRBJ1-2; len: 14; v_gene: TRBV11-2; abundance: NA; d_gene: NA; CDR3aa: CASSLGTGFYGYTF; CDR3nt: TGTGCCAGCAGCTTAGGTACAGGCTTCTATGGCTACACCTTC
j_gene: TRBJ1-1; len: 11; v_gene: TRBV20-1; abundance: NA; d_gene: NA; CDR3aa: CSGQLNTEAFF; CDR3nt: TGCAGCGGACAACTGAACACTGAAGCTTTCTTT
j_gene: TRBJ2-7; len: 13; v_gene: TRBV5-4; abundance: NA; d_gene: NA; CDR3aa: CASSIDGTYEQYF; CDR3nt: TGTGCCAGCAGCATCGACGGGACCTACGAGCAGTACTTC
j_gene: TRBJ2-3; len: 18; v_gene: TRBV4-1; abundance: NA; d_gene: NA; CDR3aa: CASSRLDPTEDGTDTQYF; CDR3nt: TGCGCCAGCAGCCGCCTAGATCCGACAGAAGACGGCACAGATACGCAGTATTTT
j_gene: TRBJ2-7; len: 13; v_gene: TRBV14; abundance: NA; d_gene: TRBD1; CDR3aa: CASSSRGSYEQYF; CDR3nt: TGTGCCAGCAGTTCCAGGGGGTCCTACGAGCAGTACTTC
j_gene: TRBJ2-1; len: 14; v_gene: TRBV27; abundance: NA; d_gene: NA; CDR3aa: CASSLSRGRDEQFF; CDR3nt: TGTGCCAGCAGTTTATCGAGGGGGAGGGATGAGCAGTTCTTC
j_gene: TRBJ2-2; len: 17; v_gene: TRBV3-1/TRBV3-2; abundance: NA; d_gene: TRBD2; CDR3aa: CASSQDFLAVNTGELFF; CDR3nt: TGTGCCAGCAGCCAAGATTTCCTAGCGGTGAACACCGGGGAGCTGTTTTTT
j_gene: TRBJ2-1; len: 16; v_gene: TRBV7-8; abundance: NA; d_gene: NA; CDR3aa: CASSVYDSNLTNEQFF; CDR3nt: TGTGCCAGCAGCGTATATGACAGCAACCTAACGAATGAGCAGTTCTTC
j_gene: TRBJ1-1; len: 13; v_gene: TRBV19; abundance: NA; d_gene: NA; CDR3aa: CASGPRGNTEAFF; CDR3nt: TGTGCCAGTGGTCCGCGGGGGAACACTGAAGCTTTCTTT
j_gene: TRBJ1-5; len: 14; v_gene: TRBV19; abundance: NA; d_gene: NA; CDR3aa: CASTQEQPYQPQHF; CDR3nt: TGTGCCAGTACCCAGGAACAACCTTATCAGCCCCAGCATTTT
j_gene: TRBJ2-1; len: 14; v_gene: TRBV10-3; abundance: NA; d_gene: TRBD1; CDR3aa: CAIRPGTGGNEQFF; CDR3nt: TGTGCCATCAGACCCGGGACAGGAGGAAATGAGCAGTTCTTC
j_gene: TRBJ1-1; len: 13; v_gene: TRBV29-1; abundance: NA; d_gene: NA; CDR3aa: CSVAGTMNTEAFF; CDR3nt: TGCAGCGTTGCGGGGACAATGAACACTGAAGCTTTCTTT
j_gene: TRBJ1-5; len: 14; v_gene: TRBV6-1; abundance: NA; d_gene: NA; CDR3aa: CASSENSGNQPQHF; CDR3nt: TGTGCCAGCAGTGAAAATTCGGGAAATCAGCCCCAGCATTTT
j_gene: TRBJ1-1; len: 16; v_gene: TRBV2; abundance: NA; d_gene: NA; CDR3aa: CASETVYRTWNTEAFF; CDR3nt: TGTGCCAGCGAGACAGTATATCGTACGTGGAACACTGAAGCTTTCTTT
j_gene: TRBJ2-5; len: 14; v_gene: TRBV10-2; abundance: NA; d_gene: TRBD2; CDR3aa: CASKPTSGQETQYF; CDR3nt: TGCGCCAGCAAACCGACTAGCGGGCAAGAGACCCAGTACTTC
j_gene: TRBJ1-5; len: 14; v_gene: TRBV9; abundance: NA; d_gene: NA; CDR3aa: CASSVEGVNQPQHF; CDR3nt: TGTGCCAGCAGCGTAGAAGGGGTTAATCAGCCCCAGCATTTT
j_gene: TRBJ2-7; len: 15; v_gene: TRBV13; abundance: NA; d_gene: TRBD2; CDR3aa: CASSHFGGSSYEQYF; CDR3nt: TGTGCCAGCAGCCACTTCGGCGGGAGCTCCTACGAGCAGTACTTC
j_gene: TRBJ2-3; len: 15; v_gene: TRBV19; abundance: NA; d_gene: TRBD1; CDR3aa: CASSGTGSSTDTQYF; CDR3nt: TGTGCCAGTAGTGGGACAGGCTCTAGCACAGATACGCAGTATTTT
j_gene: TRBJ2-1; len: 12; v_gene: TRBV20-1; abundance: NA; d_gene: NA; CDR3aa: CSASAGGSEQFF; CDR3nt: TGCAGTGCCAGTGCAGGAGGTAGTGAGCAGTTCTTC
j_gene: TRBJ1-1; len: 16; v_gene: TRBV19; abundance: NA; d_gene: NA; CDR3aa: CASSMSDGRGYTEAFF; CDR3nt: TGTGCCAGTAGTATGTCCGATGGTAGAGGATACACTGAAGCTTTCTTT
j_gene: TRBJ2-5; len: 13; v_gene: TRBV12-3/TRBV12-4; abundance: NA; d_gene: NA; CDR3aa: CASSSLLHETQYF; CDR3nt: TGTGCCAGCAGTAGCTTGCTTCATGAGACCCAGTACTTC
j_gene: TRBJ1-1; len: 15; v_gene: TRBV5-1; abundance: NA; d_gene: NA; CDR3aa: CASSSQRIGGTEAFF; CDR3nt: TGCGCCAGCAGCTCACAACGGATAGGGGGCACTGAAGCTTTCTTT
j_gene: TRBJ2-7; len: 14; v_gene: TRBV5-6; abundance: NA; d_gene: NA; CDR3aa: CASSLGDKTYEQYF; CDR3nt: TGTGCCAGCAGCTTGGGGGACAAAACCTACGAGCAGTACTTC
j_gene: TRBJ1-6; len: 12; v_gene: TRBV4-1; abundance: NA; d_gene: TRBD1; CDR3aa: CASSQEQGTLHF; CDR3nt: TGCGCCAGCAGCCAAGAACAGGGGACTCTCCACTTT
j_gene: TRBJ2-2; len: 16; v_gene: TRBV4-2; abundance: once; d_gene: NA; CDR3aa: CASSQPQLQGTGELFF; CDR3nt: TGTGCCAGCAGCCAACCACAACTCCAGGGTACCGGGGAGCTGTTTTTT
j_gene: TRBJ1-3; len: 15; v_gene: TRBV9; abundance: few; d_gene: NA; CDR3aa: CASSTAGGSGNTIYF; CDR3nt: TGTGCCAGCAGCACCGCGGGGGGTTCTGGAAACACCATATATTTT
j_gene: TRBJ1-1; len: 16; v_gene: TRBV18; abundance: NA; d_gene: TRBD1; CDR3aa: CASSRAPGTENTEAFF; CDR3nt: TGTGCCAGCTCACGAGCTCCCGGGACAGAGAACACTGAAGCTTTCTTT
j_gene: TRBJ1-4; len: 14; v_gene: TRBV2; abundance: NA; d_gene: NA; CDR3aa: CASSEMGQGEKLFF; CDR3nt: TGTGCCAGCAGTGAAATGGGGCAGGGCGAAAAACTGTTTTTT
j_gene: TRBJ1-6; len: 17; v_gene: TRBV6-1; abundance: NA; d_gene: TRBD1; CDR3aa: CASSEGAQGARDSPLHF; CDR3nt: TGTGCCAGCAGTGAAGGAGCGCAGGGGGCTCGCGATTCACCCCTCCACTTT
j_gene: TRBJ2-3; len: 14; v_gene: TRBV5-1; abundance: NA; d_gene: NA; CDR3aa: CASSLAGVPDTQYF; CDR3nt: TGCGCCAGCAGCTTGGCCGGGGTTCCAGATACGCAGTATTTT
j_gene: TRBJ1-2; len: 16; v_gene: TRBV19; abundance: few; d_gene: TRBD1; CDR3aa: CASSPRGTGSLGGYTF; CDR3nt: TGTGCCAGTAGCCCACGGGGGACAGGCTCATTGGGGGGCTACACCTTC
j_gene: TRBJ2-3; len: 15; v_gene: TRBV19; abundance: NA; d_gene: TRBD2; CDR3aa: CASSIEGLAADTQYF; CDR3nt: TGTGCCAGTAGTATAGAGGGACTAGCGGCAGATACGCAGTATTTT
j_gene: TRBJ1-5; len: 17; v_gene: TRBV10-3; abundance: NA; d_gene: NA; CDR3aa: CAISESAGFFSNQPQHF; CDR3nt: TGTGCCATCAGTGAGTCGGCGGGATTTTTTAGCAATCAGCCCCAGCATTTT
j_gene: TRBJ2-4; len: 15; v_gene: TRBV6-2/TRBV6-3; abundance: NA; d_gene: NA; CDR3aa: CASSYRGQGGNIQYF; CDR3nt: TGTGCCAGCAGTTACAGGGGCCAGGGGGGAAACATTCAGTACTTC
j_gene: TRBJ2-1; len: 16; v_gene: TRBV7-6; abundance: NA; d_gene: TRBD1; CDR3aa: CASSSPPGRGSDEQFF; CDR3nt: TGTGCCAGCAGCTCCCCACCTGGCAGGGGGAGCGATGAGCAGTTCTTC
j_gene: TRBJ2-1; len: 15; v_gene: TRBV7-2; abundance: NA; d_gene: NA; CDR3aa: CASSLSGGVYNEQFF; CDR3nt: TGTGCCAGCAGCTTAAGCGGCGGGGTATACAATGAGCAGTTCTTC
j_gene: TRBJ2-5; len: 11; v_gene: TRBV27; abundance: NA; d_gene: NA; CDR3aa: CASRSLETQYF; CDR3nt: TGTGCCAGCAGATCCTTGGAGACCCAGTACTTC
j_gene: TRBJ1-2; len: 16; v_gene: TRBV3-1/TRBV3-2; abundance: NA; d_gene: TRBD1; CDR3aa: CASSPPGQGAINGYTF; CDR3nt: TGTGCCAGCAGCCCGCCGGGACAGGGGGCGATCAATGGCTACACCTTC
j_gene: TRBJ2-1; len: 16; v_gene: TRBV29-1; abundance: NA; d_gene: TRBD2; CDR3aa: CSVEDYNSGGDNEQFF; CDR3nt: TGCAGCGTTGAGGACTATAATAGCGGGGGGGACAATGAGCAGTTCTTC
j_gene: TRBJ1-1; len: 17; v_gene: TRBV5-1; abundance: NA; d_gene: TRBD1; CDR3aa: CASSLRYRTGVIPEAFF; CDR3nt: TGCGCCAGCAGCTTGCGGTATCGGACAGGGGTGATCCCTGAAGCTTTCTTT
j_gene: TRBJ1-2; len: 14; v_gene: TRBV11-2; abundance: NA; d_gene: NA; CDR3aa: CASSLGGLNYGYTF; CDR3nt: TGTGCCAGCAGCTTAGGGGGCTTGAACTATGGCTACACCTTC
j_gene: TRBJ1-1; len: 15; v_gene: TRBV18; abundance: NA; d_gene: NA; CDR3aa: CASSPNIGGSTEAFF; CDR3nt: TGTGCCAGCTCACCAAATATTGGAGGGTCAACTGAAGCTTTCTTT
j_gene: TRBJ1-5; len: 13; v_gene: TRBV10-3; abundance: NA; d_gene: TRBD1; CDR3aa: CAISWDRNQPQHF; CDR3nt: TGTGCCATCAGTTGGGACAGAAATCAGCCCCAGCATTTT
j_gene: TRBJ2-7; len: 14; v_gene: TRBV3-1/TRBV3-2; abundance: once; d_gene: TRBD1; CDR3aa: CASSLGQGTYEQYF; CDR3nt: TGTGCCAGCAGCCTGGGACAGGGAACCTACGAGCAGTACTTC
j_gene: TRBJ1-2; len: 14; v_gene: TRBV5-4; abundance: NA; d_gene: NA; CDR3aa: CASSLEANPYGYTF; CDR3nt: TGTGCCAGCAGCTTGGAAGCGAACCCCTATGGCTACACCTTC
j_gene: TRBJ1-1; len: 13; v_gene: TRBV4-1; abundance: NA; d_gene: TRBD1; CDR3aa: CASSQVDRVKTFF; CDR3nt: TGCGCCAGCAGCCAAGTGGACAGGGTTAAAACTTTCTTT
j_gene: TRBJ2-3; len: 17; v_gene: TRBV29-1; abundance: NA; d_gene: TRBD2; CDR3aa: CSVEHLWTSGSTDTQYF; CDR3nt: TGCAGCGTTGAACACCTCTGGACTAGCGGGAGCACAGATACGCAGTATTTT
j_gene: TRBJ1-3; len: 16; v_gene: TRBV5-1; abundance: NA; d_gene: NA; CDR3aa: CASSLAGGNSGNTIYF; CDR3nt: TGCGCCAGCAGCTTGGCCGGGGGTAATAGTGGAAACACCATATATTTT
j_gene: TRBJ1-1; len: 13; v_gene: TRBV6-5; abundance: NA; d_gene: NA; CDR3aa: CASSPTGNTEAFF; CDR3nt: TGTGCCAGCAGCCCGACAGGGAACACTGAAGCTTTCTTT
j_gene: TRBJ1-2; len: 14; v_gene: TRBV10-3; abundance: NA; d_gene: NA; CDR3aa: CAIGQLLTNYGYTF; CDR3nt: TGTGCCATCGGCCAGCTACTAACTAACTATGGCTACACCTTC
j_gene: TRBJ1-3; len: 15; v_gene: TRBV5-1; abundance: NA; d_gene: NA; CDR3aa: CASSLGTVSGNTIYF; CDR3nt: TGCGCCAGCAGCTTGGGGACAGTCTCTGGAAACACCATATATTTT
j_gene: TRBJ1-1; len: 14; v_gene: TRBV10-2; abundance: NA; d_gene: NA; CDR3aa: CASRGAGATVEAFF; CDR3nt: TGCGCCAGCAGGGGGGCAGGGGCAACGGTTGAAGCTTTCTTT
j_gene: TRBJ1-1; len: 13; v_gene: TRBV7-2; abundance: NA; d_gene: NA; CDR3aa: CASSLVRQREAFF; CDR3nt: TGTGCCAGCAGCTTAGTTAGACAGAGAGAAGCTTTCTTT
j_gene: TRBJ1-5; len: 15; v_gene: TRBV7-6; abundance: NA; d_gene: NA; CDR3aa: CASSLTGGGNQPQHF; CDR3nt: TGTGCCAGCAGCTTAACTGGGGGGGGCAATCAGCCCCAGCATTTT
j_gene: TRBJ1-3; len: 13; v_gene: TRBV6-5; abundance: NA; d_gene: NA; CDR3aa: CASRAGSGNTIYF; CDR3nt: TGTGCCAGCAGAGCAGGGTCTGGAAACACCATATATTTT
j_gene: TRBJ1-2; len: 11; v_gene: TRBV19; abundance: NA; d_gene: NA; CDR3aa: CASSPGDGYTF; CDR3nt: TGTGCCAGTAGTCCCGGGGATGGCTACACCTTC
j_gene: TRBJ2-7; len: 15; v_gene: TRBV6-2/TRBV6-3; abundance: NA; d_gene: TRBD2; CDR3aa: CASSKSGGAAYEQYF; CDR3nt: TGTGCCAGCAGTAAGAGCGGGGGGGCCGCCTACGAGCAGTACTTC
j_gene: TRBJ2-1; len: 14; v_gene: TRBV5-1; abundance: NA; d_gene: NA; CDR3aa: CASSLAGPWDEQFF; CDR3nt: TGCGCCAGCAGCTTAGCGGGCCCCTGGGATGAGCAGTTCTTC
j_gene: TRBJ2-4; len: 16; v_gene: TRBV7-2; abundance: few; d_gene: NA; CDR3aa: CASSLQSTGAKNIQYF; CDR3nt: TGTGCCAGCAGCCTGCAGAGTACAGGGGCCAAAAACATTCAGTACTTC